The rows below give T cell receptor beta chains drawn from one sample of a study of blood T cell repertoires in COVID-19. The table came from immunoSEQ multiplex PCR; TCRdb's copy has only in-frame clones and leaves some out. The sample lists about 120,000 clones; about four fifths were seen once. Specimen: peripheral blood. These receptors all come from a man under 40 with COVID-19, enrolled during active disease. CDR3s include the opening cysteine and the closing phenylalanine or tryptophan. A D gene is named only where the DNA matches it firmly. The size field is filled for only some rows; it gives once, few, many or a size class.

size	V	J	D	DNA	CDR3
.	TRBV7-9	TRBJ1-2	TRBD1	TGTGCCAGCAGCCGACTAGGGGGCGTCGACTATGGCTACACCTTC	CASSRLGGVDYGYTF
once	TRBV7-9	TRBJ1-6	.	TGTGCCAGCAGCTTAGCGCAGGCGGGGAGTAATTCACCCCTCCACTTT	CASSLAQAGSNSPLHF
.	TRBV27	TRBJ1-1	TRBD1	TGTGCCAGCAGCCCCCTGGGACAGATGAACACTGAAGCTTTCTTT	CASSPLGQMNTEAFF
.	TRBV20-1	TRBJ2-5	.	TGCAGTGCTAGTACGGGGAAGGGAGAGACCCAGTACTTC	CSASTGKGETQYF
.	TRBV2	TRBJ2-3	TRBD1	TGTGCCAGCACTGGAGGCAGGGGGAGAGGGTCCCGTGGAGATACGCAGTATTTT	CASTGGRGRGSRGDTQYF
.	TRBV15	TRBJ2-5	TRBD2	TGTGCCACCAGAGGCGGGACTAGCCTTAGAAAGACCCAGTACTTC	CATRGGTSLRKTQYF
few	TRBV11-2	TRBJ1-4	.	TGTGCCAGCAGCCCCACAGGGAAGAGGGCAACTAATGAAAAACTGTTTTTT	CASSPTGKRATNEKLFF
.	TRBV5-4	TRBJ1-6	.	TGTGCCAGCAGCTTGAACAGGGCTCGGGGTTCACCCCTCCACTTT	CASSLNRARGSPLHF
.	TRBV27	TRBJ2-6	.	TGTGCCAGCAGTTTGGACAACTCTGGGGCCAACGTCCTGACTTTC	CASSLDNSGANVLTF
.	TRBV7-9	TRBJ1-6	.	TGTGCCAGCAGCTTAGCGCAGTCAGGGGACAATTCACCCCTCCACTTT	CASSLAQSGDNSPLHF
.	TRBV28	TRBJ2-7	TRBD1	TGTGCCAGTTCGAAACGGGACAGTGCGCACGAGCAGTACTTC	CASSKRDSAHEQYF
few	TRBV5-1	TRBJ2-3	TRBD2	TGCGCCAGCAGCTTACGACTAGCGGGAGGGGGTTCGTCCACAGATACGCAGTATTTT	CASSLRLAGGGSSTDTQYF
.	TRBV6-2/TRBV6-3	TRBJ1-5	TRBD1	TGTGCCAGCAGCCAACAGTTGACAGGGGTGAGCAATCAGCCCCAGCATTTT	CASSQQLTGVSNQPQHF
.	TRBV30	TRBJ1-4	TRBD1	TGTGCCTGGGACAGGGGCTCCCTTAATGAAAAACTGTTTTTT	CAWDRGSLNEKLFF
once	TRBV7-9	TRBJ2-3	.	TGTGCCAGCAGCCCAGGGACAGATACGCAGTATTTT	CASSPGTDTQYF
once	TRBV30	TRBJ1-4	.	TGTGCCTGGAGTAGGTCGAGAGGAGAAAAACTGTTTTTT	CAWSRSRGEKLFF
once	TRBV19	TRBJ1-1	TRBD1	TGTGCCAGTAGTGCAGGGGGTTTGGAAACTGAAGCTTTCTTT	CASSAGGLETEAFF
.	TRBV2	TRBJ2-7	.	TGTGCCAGCAGTGACTCCCCTCTTCCGCGGTACTTC	CASSDSPLPRYF
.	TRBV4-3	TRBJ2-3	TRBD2	TGCGCCAGCAGCCAAGGGTACAAGCGGGGGATCCCAGATACGCAGTATTTT	CASSQGYKRGIPDTQYF
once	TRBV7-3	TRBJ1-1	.	TGTGCCAGCAGCCAACAGGAAAACACTGAAGCTTTCTTT	CASSQQENTEAFF